This entry lists 28 T cell receptor beta chains sequenced from one sample in a study of CD8 T cells in Susac syndrome. Roughly 0.45 to 1 ug RNA was reverse transcribed with random hexamers. TCRdb passed the immunoSEQ multiplex PCR reads through MiXCR, listing each CDR3 protein once. The sample lists some 160,000 distinct CDR3 sequences; around 95% were seen once. The sample consisted of CD4+ T cells from PBMCs. These receptor sequences come from a human donor with Susac syndrome.

The gene calls are TRBV3-1 and TRBJ1-2, with D possibly being TRBD1 (5 bases). Looked up from germline, CDR1 is LGHDT and CDR2 is YNNKEL (reference sequence). CDR3 size: 14 residues. Trimming cost V 5 bases and J 1 base, with 11 bases left between them. CDR3 sequence: CASSSAGGNYGYTF. The CDR3 nucleotides read TGTGCCAGCAGCTCGGCTGGGGGTAACTATGGCTACACCTTC.

This chain uses TRBV5-1 with TRBJ2-3, with 9 positions matching TRBD1. CDR1 is SGHRS, CDR2 YFSETQ, per germline. Trimming at V came to 4 bases and at J to 2 bases, leaving 5 bases not matched to a gene. The CDR3 contains 15 residues. For the CDR3, the DNA is TGCGCCAGCAGCCGAACAGGGGGCATCACAGATACGCAGTATTTT. It specifies CASSRTGGITDTQYF. Using reference TRBV5-1 and TRBJ2-3 for the parts outside the CDR3, the full variable domain is KAGVTQTPRYLIKTRGQQVTLSCSPISGHRSVSWYQQTPGQGLQFLFEYFSETQRNKGNFPGRFSGRQFSNSRSEMNVSTLELGDSALYLCASSRTGGITDTQYFGPGTRLTVL.

The chain couples TRBV14 to TRBJ2-1, with unresolved D. V was clipped by 2 bases and J by 10 bases, with 15 bases between them. This CDR3 is built from 14 residues. The V gene's germline CDR1 is SGHDN and CDR2 FVKESK. Here the CDR3 DNA reads TGTGCCAGCAGCCAACCACCTCCCCCCCTGGAGCAGTTCTTC. Translated: CASSQPPPPLEQFF.

This sequence joins TRBV4-1 and TRBJ1-2; 8 bases agree with TRBD1. CDR1 and CDR2 from the germline V gene are MGHRA and YSYEKL. V dropped 0 bases and J dropped 8; count of bases not matched to a gene: 8. The CDR3 length is 15 residues. The CDR3 loop reads CASSQDEVRGHGYTF. DNA for the CDR3: TGCGCCAGCAGCCAAGATGAAGTCAGGGGGCACGGCTACACCTTC.

This clonotype was seen only once. This chain links TRBV12-3 or TRBV12-4 with TRBJ2-5; D is ambiguous. Trimming took 6 bases from V and 5 from J, leaving 19 bases between them. This CDR3 has 15 residues. The CDR3: CASSLTGIRPETQYF. The CDR3 nucleotides read TGTGCCAGCAGCCTCACGGGTATTCGCCCCGAGACCCAGTACTTC.

The chain combines TRBV5-1 with TRBJ2-2; D possibly uses TRBD1 or TRBD2 (5 bases each). V was shortened by 4 bases and J by 6 bases, with 16 bases between the two germline ends. CDR1 is SGHRS and CDR2 is YFSETQ in the germline V gene. The CDR3 spans 15 residues. The DNA of the CDR3 is TGCGCCAGCAGCGCCACGGGACCCCTCGCCGGGGAGCTGTTTTTT. This sequence encodes CASSATGPLAGELFF.

The rearrangement joins TRBV9 to TRBJ2-1; the D gene is possibly TRBD2 (7 bases). This CDR3 contains 16 residues. Trimming left V 1 base short and J 9 bases short, with 20 bases between. Germline V gives CDR1 SGDLS, CDR2 YYNGEE. Written as DNA, the CDR3 is TGTGCCAGCAGCGTAATTGAGGGGAGGGGGTCTGTTGAGCAGTTCTTC. This sequence encodes CASSVIEGRGSVEQFF.

The V and J genes are TRBV25-1 and TRBJ2-7; D is ambiguous. The CDR3 runs 11 residues. Between the trimmed V and J ends, which lost 4 bases and 9 bases, there was a span of 10 bases. Germline V gene sequence: CDR1 MGHDK, CDR2 SYGVNS. The CDR3 is CASSGGSRQYF. CDR3 in DNA: TGTGCCAGCAGTGGTGGTTCTCGGCAGTACTTC.

The rearrangement uses TRBV20-1 and TRBJ1-1, with D possibly TRBD1 on 5 matching bases. Germline CDR1 reads DFQATT; CDR2 reads SNEGSKA (reference sequence). The CDR3 is 16 residues long. V shed 6 bases and J shed 3 bases, with 23 bases lying between them. The CDR3, as DNA: TGCAGTGCGAAAGCGGGACTCCAGGGTGGGGACACTGAAGCTTTCTTT. It yields the protein CSAKAGLQGGDTEAFF.

V and J are TRBV20-1 and TRBJ1-4, with D perhaps TRBD1 (5 bases). This CDR3 has 14 amino acids. The germline V gene encodes CDR1 DFQATT and CDR2 SNEGSKA (reference sequence). V lost 0 bases to trimming and J lost 7 bases, with 12 bases between them. The CDR3 DNA sequence: TGCAGTGCTAGAGAGGGGACGGACGGTGAAAAACTGTTTTTT. Its translation is CSAREGTDGEKLFF.

This chain uses TRBV12-3 or TRBV12-4 with TRBJ1-2, with D possibly TRBD1 on 6 matching bases. V lost 6 bases, J lost 1 base, and 27 bases lay in between. The CDR3 spans 19 residues. The CDR3 nucleotides read TGTGCCAGCAGGATGAAAGGGACAAGGACACGCAAAGTTAACTATGGCTACACCTTC. Protein product: CASRMKGTRTRKVNYGYTF.

This sequence joins TRBV12-3 or TRBV12-4 and TRBJ2-5, with 9 bases aligning to TRBD1. The CDR3 spans 14 residues. J lost 2 bases, V lost 7 bases, and 5 bases had no gene match. The CDR3 bases are TGTGCCAGCAAGCCGACAGGGGGACAAGAGACCCAGTACTTC. This gives the protein CASKPTGGQETQYF.

This clonotype was observed once. The DNA of the CDR3 is TGCAGCGTTGGGGGCAGGACTGAAGCTTTCTTT. Translating it yields CSVGGRTEAFF. The V gene is TRBV29-1, the J gene TRBJ1-1, with a weak D call TRBD1 (5 bases). Germline V lookup: CDR1 SQVTM, CDR2 ANQGSEA. V was shortened by 4 bases and J by 5 bases, with 8 bases between the two germline ends. The CDR3 consists of 11 residues.

The chain carries TRBV3-1 and TRBJ2-5; D ambiguous. The germline V and J ends were trimmed by 3 bases and 2 bases, with 7 bases remaining between them. The germline V gene encodes CDR1 LGHDT and CDR2 YNNKEL (reference sequence). The CDR3 is 13 residues long. This CDR3 is CASSHRPQETQYF. CDR3 sequence (DNA): TGTGCCAGCAGCCACCGACCTCAAGAGACCCAGTACTTC.

The J gene is TRBJ2-3, the V gene TRBV29-1; TRBD1 matches at 7 bases. This CDR3 is 13 amino acids long. CDR1 is SQVTM, CDR2 ANQGSEA, per germline. After removal of 7 bases from V and 5 bases from J, the junction contained 9 bases not matched to a gene. CDR3 DNA: TGCAGCGCCGGAAGGGGGCCGGGAGATACGCAGTATTTT. Its translation: CSAGRGPGDTQYF.

The rearrangement uses TRBV19 and TRBJ1-1, with a possible D match to TRBD1 (6 bases). V was cut by 6 bases and J by 1 base, with 12 bases left in between. CDR3 length: 14 amino acids. The V gene's germline CDR1 is LNHDA and CDR2 SQIVND (reference sequence). The CDR3 nucleotides are TGTGCCAGTAGAGCAGGGGCCCGGAACACTGAAGCTTTCTTT. The encoded protein is CASRAGARNTEAFF.

This chain joins TRBV6-5 and TRBJ2-1; D is ambiguous. V was trimmed by 3 bases and J by 9 bases, leaving 24 bases between them. The CDR3 totals 17 residues. Germline V gene data show CDR1 as MNHEY and CDR2 as SVGAGI. CDR3: CASSYSPALERPGEQFF. In DNA, the CDR3 is TGTGCCAGCAGTTATTCCCCGGCGTTAGAGAGGCCGGGTGAGCAGTTCTTC.

The V gene is TRBV6-2 or TRBV6-3, the J gene TRBJ2-5; 9 bases line up with TRBD1. Germline V gene data show CDR1 as MNHEY and CDR2 as SVGEGT. This CDR3 region has 14 residues. Losses at the gene ends were 4 bases for V and 5 bases for J; bases not matched to a gene: 5. The CDR3 DNA follows: TGTGCCAGCAGTTCGGACAGGGGTTCGGAGACCCAGTACTTC. This sequence encodes CASSSDRGSETQYF.

The chain couples TRBV2 to TRBJ2-7, with 8 bases that match TRBD1. V shed 9 bases and J 7 bases; nucleotides not matched to a gene: 8. CDR1 SNHLY and CDR2 FYNNEI come from the germline V gene. CDR3 size: 12 residues. The CDR3 nucleotides are TGTGCCAGTATCCCAGGGGGCTGGGAGCAGTACTTC. This encodes CASIPGGWEQYF.

J is TRBJ2-1 and V is TRBV12-3 or TRBV12-4, with TRBD2 identical over 7 bases. J gave up 5 bases and V 5 bases, and 9 bases lay outside the gene matches. The CDR3 is made up of 15 amino acids. The CDR3 region has the DNA TGTGCCAGCAGTACCCGACTAGGGAGGGACAATGAGCAGTTCTTC. Translation gives CASSTRLGRDNEQFF.

The chain recombines TRBV5-1 with TRBJ2-1; tentatively, D is TRBD2 (5 bases). The V end lost 6 bases, the J end lost 10 bases, and 17 bases lay between the germline ends. Germline lookup yields CDR1 SGHRS and CDR2 YFSETQ. This CDR3 contains 13 residues. The CDR3 reads CASKLYLSEEQFF. Here the CDR3 DNA reads TGCGCCAGCAAACTCTACCTTAGCGAAGAGCAGTTCTTC.

The V gene is TRBV20-1, the J gene TRBJ2-4; D unresolved. The CDR3 extends over 14 amino acids. The V gene's germline CDR1 is DFQATT and CDR2 SNEGSKA (reference sequence). V lost 5 bases to trimming and J lost 2 bases, with 13 bases between them. CDR3 coding DNA: TGCAGTGCTCTGGATTCAAGATCCAAAAACATTCAGTACTTC. This sequence encodes CSALDSRSKNIQYF.

Written as DNA, the CDR3 is TGTGCCAGTAGGGACGGTCCTGGGAACACTGAAGCTTTCTTT. This sequence encodes CASRDGPGNTEAFF. The rearrangement uses TRBV19 and TRBJ1-1, with unresolved D. CDR1 and CDR2 from the germline V gene are LNHDA and SQIVND (reference sequence). This CDR3 is built from 14 residues. Trimming took 6 bases from V and 1 from J, leaving 12 bases between them.

This chain uses TRBV29-1 with TRBJ1-1; 7 bases are shared with TRBD1. Trimming cost V 7 bases and J 8 bases; bases outside gene matches: 7. CDR3 length: 11 amino acids. CDR1 and CDR2 from the germline V gene are SQVTM and ANQGSEA. Written as DNA, the CDR3 is TGCAGCGGTGTCCGGGACAGCGAAGCTTTCTTT. Its protein product is CSGVRDSEAFF.

This chain joins TRBV20-1 and TRBJ1-6; no clear D gene. The CDR3 runs to 13 residues. Per germline, CDR1 DFQATT and CDR2 SNEGSKA (reference sequence). V was shortened by 6 bases and J by 9 bases, with 15 bases between the two germline ends. CDR3 sequence (DNA): TGCAGTGCCCGGGAGGTGGGTCCTTCACCCCTCCACTTT. It yields the protein CSAREVGPSPLHF.

This clonotype is a singleton in its sample. This sequence joins TRBV9 and TRBJ2-7; 8 nucleotides match TRBD2. Trimming at V came to 2 bases and at J to 5 bases, leaving 9 bases not matched to a gene. The V gene's germline CDR1 is SGDLS and CDR2 YYNGEE. The CDR3 runs to 15 residues. The CDR3 here is CASSVTGTRHDEQYF. The CDR3 nucleotides read TGTGCCAGCAGCGTTACCGGGACTAGGCACGACGAGCAGTACTTC. The whole variable domain, remainder taken from reference TRBV9 and TRBJ2-7, is DSGVTQTPKHLITATGQRVTLRCSPRSGDLSVYWYQQSLDQGLQFLIQYYNGEERAKGNILERFSAQQFPDLHSELNLSSLELGDSALYFCASSVTGTRHDEQYFGPGTRLTVT.

The V and J genes are TRBV2 and TRBJ1-4; a possible D gene is TRBD1 (6 bases). Germline-derived CDR1 and CDR2 are SNHLY and FYNNEI. V dropped 6 bases and J dropped 7 bases, with 15 bases sitting between them. CDR3 length equals 14 residues. The CDR3 loop reads CASSTQGVAEKLFF. The CDR3 coding sequence is TGTGCCAGCAGCACACAGGGAGTTGCTGAAAAACTGTTTTTT.

The chain employs TRBV30 and TRBJ1-5, with D perhaps TRBD1 (6 bases). The V gene lost 5 bases and the J gene lost 5 bases, with 13 bases spanning the gap. The germline gives CDR1 GTSNPN, CDR2 SVGIG (reference sequence). The CDR3 sequence is 13 residues long. The CDR3 DNA sequence: TGTGCCTGGGCTCGGGACAATTATCAGCCCCAGCATTTT. As protein: CAWARDNYQPQHF.